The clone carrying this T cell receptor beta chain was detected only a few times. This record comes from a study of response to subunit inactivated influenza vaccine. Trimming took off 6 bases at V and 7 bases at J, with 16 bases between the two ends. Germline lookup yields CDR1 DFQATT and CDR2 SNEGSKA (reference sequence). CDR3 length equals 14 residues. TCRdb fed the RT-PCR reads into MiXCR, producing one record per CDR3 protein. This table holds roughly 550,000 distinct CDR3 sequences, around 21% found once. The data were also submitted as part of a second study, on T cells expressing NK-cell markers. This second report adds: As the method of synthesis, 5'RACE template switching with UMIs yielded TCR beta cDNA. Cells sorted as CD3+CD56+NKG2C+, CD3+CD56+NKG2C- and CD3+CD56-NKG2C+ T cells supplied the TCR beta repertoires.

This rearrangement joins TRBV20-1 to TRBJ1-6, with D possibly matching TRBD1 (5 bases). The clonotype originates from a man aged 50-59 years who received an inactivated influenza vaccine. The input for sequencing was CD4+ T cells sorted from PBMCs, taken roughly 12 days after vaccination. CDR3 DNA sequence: TGCAGTGCCTCGCCCGGGACTAGGAATTCACCCCTCCACTTT. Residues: CSASPGTRNSPLHF.